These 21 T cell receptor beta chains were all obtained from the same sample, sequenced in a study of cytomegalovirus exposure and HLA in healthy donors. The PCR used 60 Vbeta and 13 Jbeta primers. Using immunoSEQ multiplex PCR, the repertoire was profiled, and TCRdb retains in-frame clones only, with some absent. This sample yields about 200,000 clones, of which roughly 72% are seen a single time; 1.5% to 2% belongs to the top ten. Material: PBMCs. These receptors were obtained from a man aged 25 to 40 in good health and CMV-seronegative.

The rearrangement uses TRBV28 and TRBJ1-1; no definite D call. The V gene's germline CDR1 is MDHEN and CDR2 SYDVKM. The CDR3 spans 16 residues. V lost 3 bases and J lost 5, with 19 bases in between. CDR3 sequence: CASSFFGRAGGTEAFF. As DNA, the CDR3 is TGTGCCAGCAGTTTCTTTGGCCGGGCGGGTGGGACTGAAGCTTTCTTT.

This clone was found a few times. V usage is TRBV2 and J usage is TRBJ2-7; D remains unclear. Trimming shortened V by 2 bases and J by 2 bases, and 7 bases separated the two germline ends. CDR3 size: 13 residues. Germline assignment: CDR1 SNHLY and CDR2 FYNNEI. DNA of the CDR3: TGTGCCAGCAGTGAAACTCCCACCTACGAGCAGTACTTC. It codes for CASSETPTYEQYF.

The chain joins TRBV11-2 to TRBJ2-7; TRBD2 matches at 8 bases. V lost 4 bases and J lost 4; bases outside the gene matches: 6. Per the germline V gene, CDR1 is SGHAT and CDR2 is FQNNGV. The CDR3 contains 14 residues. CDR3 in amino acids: CASSWSGSQYEQYF. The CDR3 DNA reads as TGTGCCAGCAGCTGGAGCGGGAGTCAGTACGAGCAGTACTTC.

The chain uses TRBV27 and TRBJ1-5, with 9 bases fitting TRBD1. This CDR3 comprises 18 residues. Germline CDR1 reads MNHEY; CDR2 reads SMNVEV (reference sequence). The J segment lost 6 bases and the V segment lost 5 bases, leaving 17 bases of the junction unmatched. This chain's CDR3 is CASSPSRVGTGNPQPQHF. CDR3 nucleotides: TGTGCCAGCAGTCCCTCGAGGGTCGGGACAGGGAACCCTCAGCCCCAGCATTTT.

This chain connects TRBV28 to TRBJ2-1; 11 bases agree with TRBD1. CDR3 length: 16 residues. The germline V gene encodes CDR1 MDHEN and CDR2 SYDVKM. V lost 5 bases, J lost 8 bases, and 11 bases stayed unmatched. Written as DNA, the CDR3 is TGTGCCAGCAGTCCCAGGACAGGGGGCCCGCGGGATGAGCAGTTCTTC. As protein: CASSPRTGGPRDEQFF. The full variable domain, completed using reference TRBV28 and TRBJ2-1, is DVKVTQSSRYLVKRTGEKVFLECVQDMDHENMFWYRQDPGLGLRLIYFSYDVKMKEKGDIPEGYSVSREKKERFSLILESASTNQTSMYLCASSPRTGGPRDEQFFGPGTRLTVL.

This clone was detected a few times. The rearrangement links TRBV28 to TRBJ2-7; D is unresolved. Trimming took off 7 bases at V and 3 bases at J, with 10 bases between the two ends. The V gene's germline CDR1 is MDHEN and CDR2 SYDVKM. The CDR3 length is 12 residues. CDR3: CASMAVSYEQYF. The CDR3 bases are TGTGCCAGCATGGCGGTGAGCTACGAGCAGTACTTC.

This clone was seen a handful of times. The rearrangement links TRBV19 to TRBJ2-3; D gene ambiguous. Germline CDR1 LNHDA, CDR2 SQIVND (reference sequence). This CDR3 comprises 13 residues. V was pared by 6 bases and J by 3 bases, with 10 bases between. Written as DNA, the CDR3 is TGTGCCAGTAGCGGTTCTAATACAGATACGCAGTATTTT. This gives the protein CASSGSNTDTQYF.

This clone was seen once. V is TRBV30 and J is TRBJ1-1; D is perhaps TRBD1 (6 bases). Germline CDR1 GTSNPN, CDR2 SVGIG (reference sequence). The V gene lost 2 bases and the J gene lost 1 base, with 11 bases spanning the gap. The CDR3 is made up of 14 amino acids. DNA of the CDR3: TGTGCCTGGAGTTCCAAACAGGGGAACACTGAAGCTTTCTTT. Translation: CAWSSKQGNTEAFF.

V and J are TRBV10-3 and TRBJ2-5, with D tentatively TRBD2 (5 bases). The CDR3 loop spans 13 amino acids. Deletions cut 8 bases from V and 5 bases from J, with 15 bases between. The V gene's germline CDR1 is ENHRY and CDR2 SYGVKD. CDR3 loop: CAIRRVGNETQYF. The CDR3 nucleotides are TGTGCCATCCGAAGGGTCGGGAATGAGACCCAGTACTTC.

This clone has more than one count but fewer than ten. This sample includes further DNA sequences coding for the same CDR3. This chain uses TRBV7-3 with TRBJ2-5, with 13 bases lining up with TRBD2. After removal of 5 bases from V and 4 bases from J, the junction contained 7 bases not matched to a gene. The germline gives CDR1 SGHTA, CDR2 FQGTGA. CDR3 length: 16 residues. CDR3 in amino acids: CASSPAGLAGPETQYF. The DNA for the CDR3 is TGTGCCAGCAGCCCAGCGGGACTAGCGGGACCAGAGACCCAGTACTTC.

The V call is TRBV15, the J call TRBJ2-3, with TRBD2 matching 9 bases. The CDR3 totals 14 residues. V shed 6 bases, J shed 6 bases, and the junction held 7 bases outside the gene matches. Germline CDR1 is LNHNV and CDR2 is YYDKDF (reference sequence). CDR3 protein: CATSPTSGSDTQYF. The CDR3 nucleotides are TGTGCCACCAGTCCTACTAGCGGGTCTGATACGCAGTATTTT.

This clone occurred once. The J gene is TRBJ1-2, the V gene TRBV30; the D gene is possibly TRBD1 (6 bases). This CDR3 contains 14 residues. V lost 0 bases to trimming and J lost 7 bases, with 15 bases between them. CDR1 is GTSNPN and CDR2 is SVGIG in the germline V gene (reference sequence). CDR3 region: CAWSVQSGGRGYTF. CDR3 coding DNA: TGTGCCTGGAGTGTTCAATCTGGGGGCCGTGGCTACACCTTC.

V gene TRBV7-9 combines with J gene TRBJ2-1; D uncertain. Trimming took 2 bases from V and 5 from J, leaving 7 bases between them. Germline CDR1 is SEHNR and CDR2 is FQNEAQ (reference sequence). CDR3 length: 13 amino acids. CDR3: CASSLIQNNEQFF. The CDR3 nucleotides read TGTGCCAGCAGCTTAATACAGAACAATGAGCAGTTCTTC.

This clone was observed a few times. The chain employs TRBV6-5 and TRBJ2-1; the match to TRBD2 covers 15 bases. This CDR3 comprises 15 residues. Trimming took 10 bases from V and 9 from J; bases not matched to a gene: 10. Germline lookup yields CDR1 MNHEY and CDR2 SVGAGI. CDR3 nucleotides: TGTGCCACCATGACTCCGGGACTAGCGGGAGGTGAGCAGTTCTTC. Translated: CATMTPGLAGGEQFF.

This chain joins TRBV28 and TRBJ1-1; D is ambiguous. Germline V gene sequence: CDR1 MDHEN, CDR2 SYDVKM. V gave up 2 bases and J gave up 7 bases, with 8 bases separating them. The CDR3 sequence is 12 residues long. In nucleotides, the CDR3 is TGTGCCAGCAGTTTACTAACGATTGAAGCTTTCTTT. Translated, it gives CASSLLTIEAFF.

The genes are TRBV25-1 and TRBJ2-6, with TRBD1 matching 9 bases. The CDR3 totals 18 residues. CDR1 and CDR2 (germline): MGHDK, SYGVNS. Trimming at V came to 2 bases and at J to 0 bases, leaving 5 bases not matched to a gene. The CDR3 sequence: CASSERTGASSGANVLTF. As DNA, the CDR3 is TGTGCCAGCAGTGAAAGGACAGGGGCGTCCTCTGGGGCCAACGTCCTGACTTTC.

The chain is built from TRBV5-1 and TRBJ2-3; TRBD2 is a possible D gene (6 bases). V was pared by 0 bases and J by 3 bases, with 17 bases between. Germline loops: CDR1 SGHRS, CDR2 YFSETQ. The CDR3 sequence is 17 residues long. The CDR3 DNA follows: TGCGCCAGCAGCTTGGAACTTATTGGGGGGAAAACAGATACGCAGTATTTT. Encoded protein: CASSLELIGGKTDTQYF.

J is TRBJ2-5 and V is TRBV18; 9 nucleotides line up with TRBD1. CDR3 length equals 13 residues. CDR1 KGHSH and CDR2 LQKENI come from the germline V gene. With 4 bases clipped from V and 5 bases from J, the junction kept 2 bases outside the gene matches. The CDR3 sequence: CASSRQGGETQYF. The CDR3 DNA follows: TGTGCCAGCTCACGACAGGGGGGTGAGACCCAGTACTTC.

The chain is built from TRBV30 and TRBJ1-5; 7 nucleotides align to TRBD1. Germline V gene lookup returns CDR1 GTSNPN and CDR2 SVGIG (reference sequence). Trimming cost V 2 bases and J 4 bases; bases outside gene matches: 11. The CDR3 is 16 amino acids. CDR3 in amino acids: CAWSLPAGQENQPQHF. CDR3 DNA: TGTGCCTGGAGTCTGCCCGCCGGACAGGAAAATCAGCCCCAGCATTTT.

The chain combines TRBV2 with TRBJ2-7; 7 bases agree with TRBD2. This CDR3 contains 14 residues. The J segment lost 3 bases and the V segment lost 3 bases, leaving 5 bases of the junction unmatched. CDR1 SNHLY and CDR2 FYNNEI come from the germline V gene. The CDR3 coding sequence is TGTGCCAGCAGTGATCGGGGGGTGGGCTACGAGCAGTACTTC. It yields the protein CASSDRGVGYEQYF. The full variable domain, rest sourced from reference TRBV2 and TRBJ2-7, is EPEVTQTPSHQVTQMGQEVILRCVPISNHLYFYWYRQILGQKVEFLVSFYNNEISEKSEIFDDQFSVERPDGSNFTLKIRSTKLEDSAMYFCASSDRGVGYEQYFGPGTRLTVT.

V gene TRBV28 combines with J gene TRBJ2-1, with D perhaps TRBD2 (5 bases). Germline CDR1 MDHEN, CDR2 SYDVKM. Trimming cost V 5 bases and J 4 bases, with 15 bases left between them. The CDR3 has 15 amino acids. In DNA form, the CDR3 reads TGTGCCAGCAGTGAGGGAGACCCCACATACAATGAGCAGTTCTTC. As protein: CASSEGDPTYNEQFF.